This T cell receptor beta chain was recorded in a study of Ad26.COV2.S vaccination and SARS-CoV-2 variants. Background on the study: Enrolled in COV1001, the donor was in the Ad26.COV2.S trial arm, which received the vaccine. Dosing was one shot or two shots 56 days apart.

The CDR3 runs 14 residues. Germline CDR1 reads SGHKS; CDR2 reads YYEKEE (reference sequence). With 4 bases removed from V and 0 bases from J, the gap between germline ends came to 11 bases. Described treatment: some 20 received Ad26.COV2.S at low or high dose, single or two shots; five or six received placebo; per-sample allocation not given. Sampling was done on day 63 after the first vaccine or placebo injection. An 18-55-year-old adult in Boston served as donor. An Ad26 vector expressing Wuhan-strain SARS-CoV-2 spike served as the vaccine. Assay: immunoSEQ multiplex PCR; the TCRdb copy retains only in-frame clones and omits some. Counted here are more than 350,000 clones, more than 80% occurring once; the ten biggest clones make up 9% to 15%.

Sequencing was performed on peripheral blood, taken in a trial of Ad26.COV2.S vaccine versus placebo. The rearrangement joins TRBV5-5 to TRBJ2-7; perhaps TRBD2 as D (5 bases). The sequence came from a person aged 18-60 years who received the Ad26.COV2.S COVID-19 vaccine or a placebo. In DNA form, the CDR3 reads TGTGCCAGCAGCCGGACTGAAAGCTCCTACGAGCAGTACTTC. It yields the protein CASSRTESSYEQYF. The entire variable domain, with the rest obtained from reference TRBV5-5 and TRBJ2-7, is as follows: DAGVTQSPTHLIKTRGQQVTLRCSPISGHKSVSWYQQVLGQGPQFIFQYYEKEERGRGNFPDRFSARQFPNYSSELNVNALLLGDSALYLCASSRTESSYEQYFGPGTRLTVT.